A selection of T cell receptor beta chains follows, all from one sample in a study of cytomegalovirus exposure and HLA in healthy donors. Sequenced by immunoSEQ multiplex PCR; TCRdb stores in-frame clones only, minus some. This sample yields approximately 150,000 clones, of which 68% are seen a single time; about 4.5% belongs to the top ten. The sample taken for sequencing was PBMCs. The source of these receptors is a man aged 60 to 69 in good health and CMV-seronegative. The CDR3 runs from the conserved cysteine through the conserved F or W. Fields, in order: J gene, clone size, V gene, D gene, CDR3 DNA, CDR3 protein. The D gene is left open where the match is weak. For some rows the clone size is stated as once, few or many, or as a class when expanded; others skip it.

j_call: TRBJ2-2
clone_size: -
v_call: TRBV7-3
d_call: TRBD2
cdr3_nt: TGTGCCAGCAGCTACCGTATGTTAGCGGGAGGGCGGACCGGGGAGCTGTTTTTT
cdr3_aa: CASSYRMLAGGRTGELFF

j_call: TRBJ2-3
clone_size: few
v_call: TRBV9
d_call: TRBD2
cdr3_nt: TGTGCCAGCAGCGTCCTCGTAGCGGGAGGGCTAACCGATACGCAGTATTTT
cdr3_aa: CASSVLVAGGLTDTQYF

j_call: TRBJ1-1
clone_size: -
v_call: TRBV7-9
d_call: TRBD1
cdr3_nt: TGTGCCAGCAGCTTAGCAGACAGGGGCGAAATGAACACTGAAGCTTTCTTT
cdr3_aa: CASSLADRGEMNTEAFF

j_call: TRBJ2-7
clone_size: -
v_call: TRBV5-6
d_call: -
cdr3_nt: TGTGCCAGCAGCTTGGGGTACAGGGAGCAGTACTTC
cdr3_aa: CASSLGYREQYF

j_call: TRBJ2-7
clone_size: few
v_call: TRBV5-4
d_call: -
cdr3_nt: TGTGCCAGCACGGGACACGGCGCTGGCGAGCAGTACTTC
cdr3_aa: CASTGHGAGEQYF

j_call: TRBJ1-1
clone_size: -
v_call: TRBV18
d_call: -
cdr3_nt: TGTGCCAGCTCACACGGGGTATCTGAAGCTTTCTTT
cdr3_aa: CASSHGVSEAFF

j_call: TRBJ1-6
clone_size: -
v_call: TRBV30
d_call: -
cdr3_nt: TGTGCCTGGAACAGGGCCGAATACTCACCCCTCCACTTT
cdr3_aa: CAWNRAEYSPLHF

j_call: TRBJ1-1
clone_size: -
v_call: TRBV9
d_call: -
cdr3_nt: TGTGCCAGCAGCGTAGTCCTTGGACAGAACACTGAAGCTTTCTTT
cdr3_aa: CASSVVLGQNTEAFF

j_call: TRBJ2-3
clone_size: few
v_call: TRBV5-1
d_call: TRBD2
cdr3_nt: TGCGCCAGCAGACTAGCGGGAGTTAGCACAGATACGCAGTATTTT
cdr3_aa: CASRLAGVSTDTQYF

j_call: TRBJ1-1
clone_size: -
v_call: TRBV7-3
d_call: TRBD1
cdr3_nt: TGTGCCAGCAGCTTAGGGACAGGGGGTAATGAAGCTTTCTTT
cdr3_aa: CASSLGTGGNEAFF

j_call: TRBJ2-7
clone_size: -
v_call: TRBV5-5
d_call: TRBD2
cdr3_nt: TGTGCCAGCACCCGAGGGACTAGCGATTACGAGCAGTACTTC
cdr3_aa: CASTRGTSDYEQYF

j_call: TRBJ2-3
clone_size: -
v_call: TRBV28
d_call: TRBD2
cdr3_nt: TGTGCCAGCAGTGTGAGCGGGAGCCCGACAGATACGCAGTATTTT
cdr3_aa: CASSVSGSPTDTQYF

j_call: TRBJ2-3
clone_size: -
v_call: TRBV5-1
d_call: TRBD1
cdr3_nt: TGCGCCAGCAGCTTGGACGGGACAGGGACAGATACGCAGTATTTT
cdr3_aa: CASSLDGTGTDTQYF

j_call: TRBJ2-7
clone_size: -
v_call: TRBV5-1
d_call: TRBD1
cdr3_nt: TGCGCCAGCAGCTTGGACAGGGGGCCGGCGGGGATAGGGGAGCAGTACTTC
cdr3_aa: CASSLDRGPAGIGEQYF

j_call: TRBJ1-1
clone_size: few
v_call: TRBV9
d_call: -
cdr3_nt: TGTGCCAGCAGCGTAGATGCAGGGGAACTGACTGAAGCTTTCTTT
cdr3_aa: CASSVDAGELTEAFF

j_call: TRBJ2-3
clone_size: -
v_call: TRBV4-2
d_call: TRBD2
cdr3_nt: TGTGCCAGCAGCCAGTTCGGCGGGAGGAGCACAGATACGCAGTATTTT
cdr3_aa: CASSQFGGRSTDTQYF

j_call: TRBJ2-3
clone_size: few
v_call: TRBV29-1
d_call: TRBD2
cdr3_nt: TGCAGCGTCGACACACGGGAGGGAGATACGCAGTATTTT
cdr3_aa: CSVDTREGDTQYF

j_call: TRBJ2-7
clone_size: few
v_call: TRBV5-1
d_call: TRBD2
cdr3_nt: TGCGCCAGCAGCGTTCTAGCGGGGGACCCCTACGAGCAGTACTTC
cdr3_aa: CASSVLAGDPYEQYF

j_call: TRBJ2-3
clone_size: few
v_call: TRBV5-4
d_call: TRBD1
cdr3_nt: TGTGCCAGCAGCCTCGGAGGACAGGGCACAGATACGCAGTATTTT
cdr3_aa: CASSLGGQGTDTQYF

j_call: TRBJ1-2
clone_size: -
v_call: TRBV29-1
d_call: TRBD1
cdr3_nt: TGCAGCGTTGAAGCCGGACAGGGCCTCGGAGGCTACACCTTC
cdr3_aa: CSVEAGQGLGGYTF

j_call: TRBJ2-6
clone_size: -
v_call: TRBV30
d_call: TRBD1
cdr3_nt: TGTGCCTGGAGAGCCGACAGGGGCTCTTCTGGGGCCAACGTCCTGACTTTC
cdr3_aa: CAWRADRGSSGANVLTF

j_call: TRBJ2-2
clone_size: -
v_call: TRBV2
d_call: -
cdr3_nt: TGTGCCAGCACCATCCTTCCCATAGACACCGGGGAGCTGTTTTTT
cdr3_aa: CASTILPIDTGELFF

j_call: TRBJ1-1
clone_size: -
v_call: TRBV5-6
d_call: TRBD1
cdr3_nt: TGTGCCAGCAGCCCCCAGGGGGCCGAAGAAGCTTTCTTT
cdr3_aa: CASSPQGAEEAFF

j_call: TRBJ2-2
clone_size: -
v_call: TRBV18
d_call: -
cdr3_nt: TGTGCCAGCTCACCAACCCCGGGTCTCGGGGACACCGGGGAGCTGTTTTTT
cdr3_aa: CASSPTPGLGDTGELFF

j_call: TRBJ1-1
clone_size: -
v_call: TRBV28
d_call: TRBD1
cdr3_nt: TGTGCCAGCAGTCCCTGGGACAGGGACACTGAAGCTTTCTTT
cdr3_aa: CASSPWDRDTEAFF

j_call: TRBJ2-1
clone_size: -
v_call: TRBV5-1
d_call: TRBD2
cdr3_nt: TGCGCCAGCAGCTTGGGCGTTGGGTTAGCGGGATGGGATGAGCAGTTCTTC
cdr3_aa: CASSLGVGLAGWDEQFF

j_call: TRBJ1-4
clone_size: -
v_call: TRBV5-6
d_call: -
cdr3_nt: TGTGCCAGCAGCATGGGGGCCGGGAGAACCTTTAATGAAAAACTGTTTTTT
cdr3_aa: CASSMGAGRTFNEKLFF

j_call: TRBJ2-1
clone_size: -
v_call: TRBV10-3
d_call: TRBD2
cdr3_nt: TGTGCCACGCCTGTTGGACTAGCGGGAGCAAAAGACAATGAGCAGTTCTTC
cdr3_aa: CATPVGLAGAKDNEQFF

j_call: TRBJ2-2
clone_size: -
v_call: TRBV6-4
d_call: TRBD1
cdr3_nt: TGTGCCAGCAGTCTCACAGGGGCCGGGGAGCTGTTTTTT
cdr3_aa: CASSLTGAGELFF

j_call: TRBJ1-2
clone_size: -
v_call: TRBV28
d_call: -
cdr3_nt: TGTGCCAGCAGTGCGGCCTGGATCTATGGCTACACCTTC
cdr3_aa: CASSAAWIYGYTF

j_call: TRBJ1-1
clone_size: few
v_call: TRBV7-2
d_call: -
cdr3_nt: TGTGCCAGCAGCTTAGCGGGGAGGAACACTGAAGCTTTCTTT
cdr3_aa: CASSLAGRNTEAFF

j_call: TRBJ1-1
clone_size: -
v_call: TRBV6-1
d_call: -
cdr3_nt: TGTGCCAGCAGTGAATCGGGGGTCTTCGCTGAAGCTTTCTTT
cdr3_aa: CASSESGVFAEAFF

j_call: TRBJ1-2
clone_size: -
v_call: TRBV5-4
d_call: TRBD1
cdr3_nt: TGTGCCAGCAGCTTGGTAGGACAGGGATTCTATGGCTACACCTTC
cdr3_aa: CASSLVGQGFYGYTF

j_call: TRBJ2-3
clone_size: -
v_call: TRBV10-3
d_call: TRBD2
cdr3_nt: TGTGCCATCAGCGGACTAGCGGGAGGTCCAGATACGCAGTATTTT
cdr3_aa: CAISGLAGGPDTQYF

j_call: TRBJ1-1
clone_size: -
v_call: TRBV7-9
d_call: -
cdr3_nt: TGTGCCAGCAGCTTAAGGGGCGATGAAGCTTTCTTT
cdr3_aa: CASSLRGDEAFF

j_call: TRBJ2-7
clone_size: -
v_call: TRBV30
d_call: -
cdr3_nt: TGTGCCGGATCGGCCCCGCGGGTCGGTTTAGGACAGTACTTC
cdr3_aa: CAGSAPRVGLGQYF

j_call: TRBJ2-7
clone_size: -
v_call: TRBV11-2
d_call: -
cdr3_nt: TGTGCCAGCAGCTTAGTGGGGCGCGACGAGCAGTACTTC
cdr3_aa: CASSLVGRDEQYF

j_call: TRBJ2-2
clone_size: -
v_call: TRBV27
d_call: TRBD2
cdr3_nt: TGTGCCAGCAGTTTATTAACTAGCGGGAACACCGGGGAGCTGTTTTTT
cdr3_aa: CASSLLTSGNTGELFF

j_call: TRBJ1-5
clone_size: -
v_call: TRBV6-1
d_call: -
cdr3_nt: TGTGCCAGCAGTGAATCGGCAGGAAGCAATCAGCCCCAGCATTTT
cdr3_aa: CASSESAGSNQPQHF

j_call: TRBJ1-5
clone_size: -
v_call: TRBV15
d_call: -
cdr3_nt: TGTGCCACCAGCAGAGTACTGGATCAGCCCCAGCATTTT
cdr3_aa: CATSRVLDQPQHF

j_call: TRBJ2-3
clone_size: -
v_call: TRBV5-1
d_call: -
cdr3_nt: TGCGCCAGCAGCTTGGAGGGGTCCACAGATACGCAGTATTTT
cdr3_aa: CASSLEGSTDTQYF

j_call: TRBJ2-2
clone_size: -
v_call: TRBV9
d_call: -
cdr3_nt: TGTGCCAGCAGCCCCAGGGGGGACAAGGACACCGGGGAGCTGTTTTTT
cdr3_aa: CASSPRGDKDTGELFF